What follows is one T cell receptor (beta chain) and its context. Its target is unknown. The sample originates from a study of a mutant IDH1 vaccine in newly diagnosed glioma. Study overall: The patients were given eight vaccinations, one each in weeks 1, 3, 5, 7, 11, 15, 19 and 23. Patients got their first vaccination 4-6 weeks after radiotherapy alone, or with temozolomide cycles. A roughly 60% male, approximately 38% female split and a mean age of about 43 years characterized treated patients.

Time point indicated: week 11, during vaccination. Every vaccination contained 300 ug of the mutant IDH1 20-mer peptide and was paired with topical imiquimod. CDR3 size: 13 residues. Germline trimming cut 5 bases from V and 4 bases from J; bases unmatched to any gene: 6. Per the germline V gene, CDR1 is SGHNT and CDR2 is YYREEE (reference sequence). TCRdb's table, derived via immunoSEQ multiplex PCR, lists solely in-frame clones and lacks some. Of tens of thousands of clones in the sample, approximately 84% were seen once. Study results and caveats: Among patients, roughly 93% showed immune responses induced by the vaccine.

The receptor comes from a young man with glioma. The V gene is TRBV5-4, the J gene TRBJ2-7, with 7 bases identical to TRBD1. The input for sequencing was PBMCs, taken from a glioma patient whose treatment included an IDH1 peptide vaccine. CDR3 sequence: CASSRQGRYEQYF. CDR3 coding DNA: TGTGCCAGCAGTCGACAGGGAAGGTACGAGCAGTACTTC.